This is a list of T cell receptor beta chains from one sample in a study of CD4 T cells in relation to SARS-CoV-2 and coronaviruses. These TCRs' antigens remain unknown. Libraries were prepared by immunoSEQ multiplex PCR; TCRdb keeps only in-frame clonotypes and omits some of them. This table has tens of thousands of clones, 73% appearing once. What was sequenced was CD4+ T cells from PBMCs, cultured in vitro. The receptor source for this set is a human donor in good health. The CDR3 runs from the conserved cysteine through the conserved F or W. The order of the fields is D gene, J gene, clone size, V gene, CDR3 DNA, CDR3 protein. D genes are given only for firm matches. The size entry is marked missing in some rows and otherwise reads once, few, many or a size class.

NA	TRBJ2-2	NA	TRBV19	TGTGCCGGCGGCGGGCGAGACACCGGGGAGCTGTTTTTT	CAGGGRDTGELFF
NA	TRBJ2-4	NA	TRBV13	TGTGCCAGCAGCCCCTACAGCCCGGAAAACATTCAGTACTTC	CASSPYSPENIQYF
NA	TRBJ1-1	NA	TRBV27	TGTGCCAGCAGCACGTTCTTGCAGGGCAACACTGAAGCTTTCTTT	CASSTFLQGNTEAFF
NA	TRBJ2-3	NA	TRBV3-1/TRBV3-2	TGTGCCAGCAGCAACACAGATACGCAGTATTTT	CASSNTDTQYF
NA	TRBJ1-2	few	TRBV2	TGTGCCAGCAGTGCTACGACTAGCCCCTATGGCTACACCTTC	CASSATTSPYGYTF
NA	TRBJ2-3	NA	TRBV5-1	TGCGCCAGCAGCTTGGACGGGGCCCTTTCCACAGATACGCAGTATTTT	CASSLDGALSTDTQYF
NA	TRBJ1-5	once	TRBV6-2/TRBV6-3	TGTGCCAGCAGTTTTGAGGGGACCGGCAATCAGCCCCAGCATTTT	CASSFEGTGNQPQHF
NA	TRBJ1-4	NA	TRBV6-5	TGTGCCAGCAGCTTAGACAGGAGTAATGAAAAACTGTTTTTT	CASSLDRSNEKLFF
TRBD2	TRBJ2-7	NA	TRBV3-1/TRBV3-2	TGTGCCAGCAGCCGCTCTGGGACTAGCGGGAGGTATTACGAGCAGTACTTC	CASSRSGTSGRYYEQYF
NA	TRBJ1-6	few	TRBV2	TGTGCCAGCAGTCCGGACAATTCACCCCTCCACTTT	CASSPDNSPLHF
NA	TRBJ1-2	NA	TRBV7-8	TGTGCCAGCGCACGAACAAGGGTGATGGGGGGGCGAGGCTACACCTTC	CASARTRVMGGRGYTF
TRBD2	TRBJ2-2	few	TRBV7-9	TGTGCCAGCAACCGTGCCGGGGGGGCTCTCGACACCGGGGAGCTGTTTTTT	CASNRAGGALDTGELFF
TRBD2	TRBJ2-1	NA	TRBV5-6	TGTGCCAGCAGCTTGGGTGGGACTATATACAATGAGCAGTTCTTC	CASSLGGTIYNEQFF
TRBD1	TRBJ1-1	NA	TRBV3-1/TRBV3-2	TGTGCCAGCAGACCCCGACAGGGGCCGAGGAACACTGAAGCTTTCTTT	CASRPRQGPRNTEAFF
TRBD1	TRBJ2-7	NA	TRBV27	TGTGCCAGCAGTTTATTTGTGGGCACAGGGGCCTACGAGCAGTACTTC	CASSLFVGTGAYEQYF
NA	TRBJ1-1	NA	TRBV6-5	TGTGCCAGCAATAGGGAAACGCACACTGAAGCTTTCTTT	CASNRETHTEAFF
TRBD1	TRBJ1-4	NA	TRBV5-6	TGTGCCAGCAGCTTGCAGACAGGGTTGCTGGAAAAACTGTTTTTT	CASSLQTGLLEKLFF
TRBD2	TRBJ2-2	NA	TRBV2	TGTGCCAGCAGCAGACTAGCGGGGGGGAACACCGGGGAGCTGTTTTTT	CASSRLAGGNTGELFF
TRBD1	TRBJ1-5	NA	TRBV28	TGTGCCAGCAGCCGTACAGGGGGCGCGGGTCAGCCCCAGCATTTT	CASSRTGGAGQPQHF